These T cell receptor beta chains were read from a single sample in a study of immune characterization of retroperitoneal liposarcoma. TCRdb redid the calling of the PCR reads with MiXCR, one entry per CDR3 protein. Of about 10,000 distinct CDR3 sequences listed, about 27% are singletons. Sequencing used tumor tissue. All receptors come from a male donor with retroperitoneal liposarcoma. Both conserved end residues are part of each CDR3. D genes are given only for firm matches. A clone size is listed for some rows: how often the clone was seen (once, few, many), or a class if it is expanded.

j_call d_call clone_size v_call cdr3_nt cdr3_aa
TRBJ2-6 NA NA TRBV6-2/TRBV6-3 TGTGCCAGCAGCCGGGACACTGGGGCCAACGTCCTGACTTTC CASSRDTGANVLTF
TRBJ2-1 TRBD2 NA TRBV27 TGTGCCAGCAGTCCGGGACTAGGAGGGGAGACCCAGTTCTTC CASSPGLGGETQFF
TRBJ2-1 NA many TRBV27 TGTGCCAGCAGTTTCGTAGGAGAGACCCAGTTCTTC CASSFVGETQFF
TRBJ2-7 NA medium-sized TRBV10-3 TGTGCCAGCAGAGCACAGGGCGCCCTATACGAGCAGTACTTC CASRAQGALYEQYF
TRBJ2-1 NA medium-sized TRBV7-8 TGTGCCAGCAGCTTAGCGGAGTTCAATGAGCAGTTCTTC CASSLAEFNEQFF
TRBJ2-1 NA NA TRBV7-2 TGTGCCAGCAGCTCATCCCGGGGCGAGCAGTTCTTC CASSSSRGEQFF
TRBJ2-7 TRBD1 NA TRBV7-2 TGTGCCAGCAGCTTAGACAGGGGAGCATACGAGCAGTACTTC CASSLDRGAYEQYF
TRBJ2-1 TRBD2 many TRBV6-1 TGTGCCAGCAGTTCAACTAGCGGGGCGACCTACGAGCAGTTCTTC CASSSTSGATYEQFF
TRBJ2-5 TRBD2 NA TRBV7-4 TGTGCCAGCAGCTTTACTAGCGGGAGTGGGTCGCTGGAGACCCAGTACTTC CASSFTSGSGSLETQYF
TRBJ2-5 NA NA TRBV12-3/TRBV12-4 TGTGCCAGCAGCAAACTTTCCGGGACTGGGGGGCAAGAGACCCAGTACTTC CASSKLSGTGGQETQYF
TRBJ2-3 NA few TRBV24-1 TGTGCCACCAGTGATTTAGAGTTTGCTAGCACAGATACGCAGTATTTT CATSDLEFASTDTQYF
TRBJ2-1 TRBD2 medium-sized TRBV6-1 TGTGCCAGCAGTGCCGGGACTATTTACGAGCAGTTCTTC CASSAGTIYEQFF
TRBJ2-2 TRBD1 many TRBV7-2 TGTGCCAGCAGCCGACAGGGGAACACCGGGGAGCTGTTTTTT CASSRQGNTGELFF
TRBJ1-2 TRBD1 NA TRBV6-1 TGTGCCACCGGGGGGACAGATGGCTACACCTTC CATGGTDGYTF
TRBJ1-1 NA NA TRBV27 TGTGCCAGCAGTTTGTACCGGGACCGCTGGAACACTGAAGCTTTCTTT CASSLYRDRWNTEAFF
TRBJ2-1 TRBD2 few TRBV7-2 TGTGCCAGCAGCATCGGGGGGAGCCTCTACGAGCAGTTCTTC CASSIGGSLYEQFF
TRBJ2-1 TRBD2 medium-sized TRBV10-2 TGCGCCAGCAGACCACGGGGGGATGACAATGAGCAGTTCTTC CASRPRGDDNEQFF
TRBJ1-6 NA large TRBV7-6 TGTGCCAGCAGCCCACTGGCCAGGGGACTTTCACCCCTCCACTTT CASSPLARGLSPLHF
TRBJ2-1 TRBD1 few TRBV11-2 TGTGCCAGCAGCTTCGGGACAGGGGTTTACGAGCAGTTCTTC CASSFGTGVYEQFF
TRBJ2-5 TRBD1 NA TRBV7-6 TGTGCCAGCAGCTTCGGACAGGGCCAAGAGACCCAGTACTTC CASSFGQGQETQYF
TRBJ2-5 NA medium-sized TRBV6-1 TGTGCCAGCAGCCGGGGCCAAGAGACCCAGTACTTC CASSRGQETQYF
TRBJ1-1 TRBD1 few TRBV7-9 TGTGCCAGCGAACAGGGGGGGAACACTGAAGCTTTCTTT CASEQGGNTEAFF
TRBJ2-6 NA many TRBV12-3/TRBV12-4 TGTGCCAGCAGTTTAGGAGCCAACGTCCTGACTTTC CASSLGANVLTF
TRBJ2-7 TRBD2 once TRBV6-1 TGTGCCAGCAGTGAATTGGTGGGAGGGCCCGGGTACGAGCAGTACTTC CASSELVGGPGYEQYF
TRBJ1-1 TRBD1 NA TRBV18 TGTGCCAGCTCACCAGGGACAGGGATTGAAGCTTTCTTT CASSPGTGIEAFF